Reported below is one TCR beta chain. Its antigen remains unidentified. This CDR3 contains 14 residues. The V end was cut by 1 base, the J end by 6 bases, with 12 bases between. Germline CDR1 is KGHSH and CDR2 is LQKENI. The data belong to a study of OX40 agonist ivuxolimab in advanced cancers. Study-level results: With doses of 0.1 to 3.0 mg/kg, CD4+ and CD8+ blood T cells had undergone clonal expansion by week 6.

The table came from immunoSEQ multiplex PCR; TCRdb's copy has only in-frame clones and leaves some out. This sample has tens of thousands of clones, with roughly 80% found just once. Sequencing used CD4+ or CD8+ T cells sorted from blood, obtained in a trial of the OX40 agonist ivuxolimab. The sequence was obtained from an adult with an advanced solid tumor such as melanoma, head and neck, liver or kidney cancer. The chain employs TRBV18 and TRBJ1-2, with D uncertain. Here the CDR3 DNA reads TGTGCCAGCTCACCACTAGGTCTGGGTGATGGCTACACCTTC. Translating gives CASSPLGLGDGYTF.